This passage covers 28 T cell receptor beta chains from one sample sequenced in a study of OX40 agonist ivuxolimab in advanced cancers. Some clones are missing from TCRdb's copy, which holds only in-frame ones; the method was immunoSEQ multiplex PCR. This sample yields over 150,000 clones, of which roughly 92% are seen a single time; approximately 0.32% belongs to the top ten. Sequencing used CD4+ or CD8+ T cells sorted from blood, obtained in a trial of the OX40 agonist ivuxolimab. These receptors were taken from an adult with an advanced solid tumor such as melanoma, head and neck, liver or kidney cancer.

V is TRBV27 and J is TRBJ2-5, with D perhaps being TRBD1 or TRBD2 (6 bases each). Trimming removed 1 base from V and 2 bases from J, with 11 bases in between. This CDR3 comprises 15 residues. CDR1 and CDR2 (germline): MNHEY, SMNVEV (reference sequence). CDR3 sequence reads: CASSLWGARQETQYF. CDR3 bases: TGTGCCAGCAGTTTATGGGGGGCGCGACAAGAGACCCAGTACTTC.

The chain is built from TRBV5-8 and TRBJ2-7; 9 nucleotides agree with TRBD1. This CDR3 comprises 16 residues. The trim removed 0 bases at V and 3 bases at J, leaving 7 bases unmatched. Germline CDR1 is SGHTS and CDR2 is YDEGEE. The DNA of the CDR3 is TGTGCCAGCAGCTTGGTGGCCGACAGGGGGATCTACGAGCAGTACTTC. Translating gives CASSLVADRGIYEQYF.

V usage is TRBV19 and J usage is TRBJ1-5, with 7 bases that match TRBD1. Losses at the gene ends were 0 bases for V and 0 bases for J; bases not matched to a gene: 5. This CDR3 is 17 amino acids long. Germline V gene lookup returns CDR1 LNHDA and CDR2 SQIVND (reference sequence). The CDR3 nucleotides are TGTGCCAGTAGTATAGATATCGCAGGGGGTAGCAATCAGCCCCAGCATTTT. Translating it yields CASSIDIAGGSNQPQHF.

A few counts support this clone. The chain uses TRBV19 and TRBJ1-6; tentatively, D is TRBD1 (6 bases). With 8 bases removed from V and 6 bases from J, the gap between germline ends came to 14 bases. The CDR3 has 14 residues. The germline V gene encodes CDR1 LNHDA and CDR2 SQIVND (reference sequence). CDR3: CASSRGSGNSPLHF. Written as DNA, the CDR3 is TGTGCCAGTTCTAGGGGGTCGGGTAATTCACCCCTCCACTTT.

The rearrangement uses TRBV15 and TRBJ2-1, with D possibly TRBD2 on 5 matching bases. The CDR3 has 16 residues. V was trimmed by 7 bases and J by 4 bases, leaving 20 bases between them. Germline values: CDR1 LNHNV, CDR2 YYDKDF (reference sequence). The CDR3 loop reads CATTLGVSALYNEQFF. In nucleotides, the CDR3 is TGTGCCACCACGCTCGGGGTCTCGGCCCTTTACAATGAGCAGTTCTTC.

This clone appeared a few times. The genes are TRBV27 and TRBJ2-7; 9 bases match TRBD2. The ends lost 5 bases at V and 3 bases at J; junction bases unmatched: 5. Germline CDR1 is MNHEY and CDR2 is SMNVEV (reference sequence). The CDR3 has 14 amino acids. The CDR3 loop reads CASSRTSDYYEQYF. The CDR3 DNA sequence: TGTGCCAGCAGTAGGACTAGCGACTACTACGAGCAGTACTTC.

The chain couples TRBV5-6 to TRBJ1-5, with a tentative D call TRBD1 (6 bases). CDR1 and CDR2 from the germline V gene are SGHDT and YYEEEE. The CDR3 loop spans 15 amino acids. Trimming took off 3 bases at V and 6 bases at J, with 16 bases between the two ends. This CDR3 is CASSYRAGGAQPQHF. The DNA for the CDR3 is TGTGCCAGCAGCTATAGGGCGGGGGGGGCTCAGCCCCAGCATTTT.

The CDR3 DNA follows: TGTGCCAGTAGTATTTCCCCAGGTATTAATGAGCAGTTCTTC. Translating it yields CASSISPGINEQFF. The chain employs TRBV19 and TRBJ2-1; no definite D call. Germline V gene sequence: CDR1 LNHDA, CDR2 SQIVND (reference sequence). The CDR3 is 14 residues long. V was clipped by 3 bases and J by 7 bases, with 13 bases between them.

J is TRBJ1-6 and V is TRBV5-1; D is ambiguous. Germline CDR1 is SGHRS and CDR2 is YFSETQ. CDR3 length equals 18 residues. V shed 4 bases and J shed 0 bases, with 17 bases lying between them. CDR3 sequence (DNA): TGCGCCAGCAGCCCACTCCCGGATCAGAGCTCCTATAATTCACCCCTCCACTTT. Translating it yields CASSPLPDQSSYNSPLHF.

The chain employs TRBV5-1 and TRBJ2-1; D possibly corresponds to TRBD2 (7 bases). CDR1 SGHRS and CDR2 YFSETQ come from the germline V gene. The CDR3 runs to 14 residues. V dropped 4 bases and J dropped 7 bases, with 15 bases sitting between them. Written as DNA, the CDR3 is TGCGCCAGCAGCGCCGGGGGGCGGGGGAATGAGCAGTTCTTC. It is translated as CASSAGGRGNEQFF.

This rearrangement joins TRBV6-5 to TRBJ1-1; D gene unclear. Germline V gives CDR1 MNHEY, CDR2 SVGAGI. The CDR3 spans 15 residues. Trimming removed 6 bases from V and 0 bases from J, with 14 bases in between. CDR3 in DNA: TGTGCCAGCAGCCCGATACTACTCGTGAACACTGAAGCTTTCTTT. Translated, it gives CASSPILLVNTEAFF.

This clone came up once. The chain employs TRBV6-4 and TRBJ2-1, with D perhaps TRBD2 (5 bases). This CDR3 has 16 amino acids. Germline lookup yields CDR1 MRHNA and CDR2 SNTAGT. V lost 0 bases, J lost 3 bases, and 12 bases lay in between. In nucleotides, the CDR3 is TGTGCCAGCAGTGACTCGAGGCAGCGGTACTACAATGAGCAGTTCTTC. Translating gives CASSDSRQRYYNEQFF.

The V gene is TRBV10-3, the J gene TRBJ1-2; D remains unclear. V dropped 2 bases and J dropped 8 bases, with 9 bases sitting between them. CDR3 size: 12 residues. The germline V gene encodes CDR1 ENHRY and CDR2 SYGVKD. This chain's CDR3 is CAISEPTRGYTF. CDR3 DNA: TGTGCCATCAGTGAGCCTACAAGGGGCTACACCTTC.

J is TRBJ2-3 and V is TRBV5-1; 8 bases are a match to TRBD2. This CDR3 has 16 amino acids. With 4 bases clipped from V and 3 bases from J, the junction kept 10 bases outside the gene matches. Germline CDR1 and CDR2: SGHRS and YFSETQ. The CDR3 bases are TGCGCCAGCAGCCAGTTAGGAGCGGGAGTGACAGATACGCAGTATTTT. It encodes CASSQLGAGVTDTQYF.

The chain combines TRBV10-3 with TRBJ1-2; 7 bases line up with TRBD1. The CDR3 sequence is 15 residues long. With 9 bases clipped from V and 4 bases from J, the junction kept 14 bases outside the gene matches. CDR1 ENHRY and CDR2 SYGVKD come from the germline V gene. CDR3 nucleotide sequence: TGTGCCATGCGCCAATCTAACAGGGGCCTCTATGGCTACACCTTC. Translating it yields CAMRQSNRGLYGYTF.

The chain links TRBV5-1 to TRBJ2-7, with 7 bases identical to TRBD1. Per germline, CDR1 SGHRS and CDR2 YFSETQ. The CDR3 consists of 15 residues. The V segment lost 0 bases and the J segment 4 bases; nucleotides outside the gene matches: 7. Here the CDR3 DNA reads TGCGCCAGCAGCTTGGCCGGGACAGTGAAGTACGAGCAGTACTTC. It is translated as CASSLAGTVKYEQYF. Together with reference TRBV5-1 and TRBJ2-7, the CDR3 gives the full variable domain: KAGVTQTPRYLIKTRGQQVTLSCSPISGHRSVSWYQQTPGQGLQFLFEYFSETQRNKGNFPGRFSGRQFSNSRSEMNVSTLELGDSALYLCASSLAGTVKYEQYFGPGTRLTVT.

V and J are TRBV14 and TRBJ1-4; the D is unclear. V dropped 4 bases and J dropped 7 bases, with 16 bases sitting between them. Germline V gene lookup returns CDR1 SGHDN and CDR2 FVKESK. The CDR3 has 15 residues. CDR3 sequence (DNA): TGTGCCAGCAGCCCGCGTCGGGCGTGGGGTGAAAAACTGTTTTTT. Encoded protein: CASSPRRAWGEKLFF.

The chain joins TRBV14 to TRBJ1-1; D is unresolved. V was clipped by 4 bases and J by 1 base, with 10 bases between them. CDR1 is SGHDN and CDR2 is FVKESK in the germline V gene. CDR3 length equals 14 residues. In DNA, the CDR3 is TGTGCCAGCAGCCCCCAGGCCGCGAACACTGAAGCTTTCTTT. This codes for CASSPQAANTEAFF.

As DNA, the CDR3 is TGTGCCAGCAGACTGGACAGGGGGCACTACGAGCAGTACTTC. It is translated as CASRLDRGHYEQYF. The chain has TRBV27 and TRBJ2-7; 11 positions match TRBD1. Germline lookup yields CDR1 MNHEY and CDR2 SMNVEV (reference sequence). Trimming at V came to 6 bases and at J to 3 bases, leaving 4 bases not matched to a gene. The CDR3 is made up of 14 amino acids.

This chain's CDR3 is CASSFGVEAGELFF. The CDR3 DNA reads as TGTGCCAGCAGTTTCGGTGTAGAGGCCGGGGAGCTGTTTTTT. The chain links TRBV28 to TRBJ2-2; D is unclear. The CDR3 is made up of 14 amino acids. Germline V lookup: CDR1 MDHEN, CDR2 SYDVKM. Trimming took off 3 bases at V and 6 bases at J, with 11 bases between the two ends. Drawing the rest from reference TRBV28 and TRBJ2-2, the complete variable domain is DVKVTQSSRYLVKRTGEKVFLECVQDMDHENMFWYRQDPGLGLRLIYFSYDVKMKEKGDIPEGYSVSREKKERFSLILESASTNQTSMYLCASSFGVEAGELFFGEGSRLTVL.

The chain couples TRBV18 to TRBJ1-3, with 7 bases matching TRBD1. Germline CDR1 reads KGHSH; CDR2 reads LQKENI. CDR3 length equals 16 residues. V gave up 3 bases and J gave up 2 bases; unmatched junction bases: 7. The CDR3 sequence: CASSPGLQGTGNTIYF. The CDR3 nucleotides read TGTGCCAGCTCACCGGGCTTACAGGGGACTGGAAACACCATATATTTT. Variable domain in full (rest from reference TRBV18 and TRBJ1-3): NAGVMQNPRHLVRRRGQEARLRCSPMKGHSHVYWYRQLPEEGLKFMVYLQKENIIDESGMPKERFSAEFPKEGPSILRIQQVVRGDSAAYFCASSPGLQGTGNTIYFGEGSWLTVV.

The J gene is TRBJ2-3, the V gene TRBV10-3, with 13 bases identical to TRBD2. The germline gives CDR1 ENHRY, CDR2 SYGVKD. The CDR3 is 16 residues long. V lost 2 bases to trimming and J lost 4 bases; unmatched junction nucleotides: 3. CDR3 protein: CAISERTSGSADTQYF. Written as DNA, the CDR3 is TGTGCCATCAGTGAGAGGACTAGCGGGAGCGCAGATACGCAGTATTTT.

The chain has TRBV7-3 and TRBJ2-3, with unresolved D. The V end lost 1 base, the J end lost 2 bases, and 7 bases lay between the germline ends. The CDR3 loop spans 14 amino acids. Per germline, CDR1 SGHTA and CDR2 FQGTGA. The chain's CDR3 is CASSLRQATDTQYF. The CDR3 DNA reads TGTGCCAGCAGCTTAAGGCAGGCCACAGATACGCAGTATTTT.

This clone was counted a single time. This rearrangement joins TRBV25-1 to TRBJ2-2, with a possible D match to TRBD2 (5 bases). V was pared by 5 bases and J by 1 base, with 8 bases between. This CDR3 has 14 residues. Germline CDR1 is MGHDK and CDR2 is SYGVNS. In DNA, the CDR3 is TGTGCCAGCAGTCCAACTAGGAACACCGGGGAGCTGTTTTTT. Translation gives CASSPTRNTGELFF.

V gene TRBV10-3 combines with J gene TRBJ2-7; the match to TRBD2 covers 14 bases. Germline values: CDR1 ENHRY, CDR2 SYGVKD. CDR3 size: 16 residues. V dropped 6 bases and J dropped 2; count of bases not matched to a gene: 6. CDR3 protein: CAIRGTSGRGAYEQYF. The CDR3, as DNA: TGTGCCATCAGGGGGACTAGCGGGAGAGGGGCCTACGAGCAGTACTTC.

The chain employs TRBV6-1 and TRBJ2-3; no firm D call. Trimming cost V 6 bases and J 0 bases, with 7 bases left between them. Germline V lookup: CDR1 MNHNS, CDR2 SASEGT. This CDR3 is built from 13 residues. The CDR3 loop is CASRDTSTDTQYF. For the CDR3, the DNA is TGTGCCAGCAGAGACACTAGCACAGATACGCAGTATTTT.

The J gene is TRBJ1-5, the V gene TRBV27; tentative D call: TRBD1 (5 bases). CDR3 length equals 13 residues. V lost 5 bases to trimming and J lost 3 bases, with 8 bases between them. From germline, CDR1 is MNHEY and CDR2 SMNVEV (reference sequence). CDR3 in DNA: TGTGCCAGCAGTCGGGGGGACAATCAGCCCCAGCATTTT. Residues: CASSRGDNQPQHF.

This chain links TRBV5-1 with TRBJ2-5; the D gene is possibly TRBD2 (6 bases). CDR1 and CDR2 (germline): SGHRS, YFSETQ. CDR3 length equals 14 residues. V lost 4 bases and J lost 5, with 15 bases in between. For the CDR3, the DNA is TGCGCCAGCAGCCCGGGACCGGAGGGGGAGACCCAGTACTTC. Translated, it gives CASSPGPEGETQYF.